A selection of T cell receptor beta chains follows, all from one sample in a study of radiotherapy plus CTLA-4 blockade in lung cancer. Data came from immunoSEQ multiplex PCR; TCRdb stores just in-frame clones and leaves some out. The sample has some 92,000 clones; approximately 78% are singletons. The sample here was peripheral blood, taken from a patient treated with radiotherapy plus ipilimumab. Receptors originate from a human donor with non-small cell lung cancer who had a partial response to radiotherapy plus ipilimumab. Each CDR3 is given with its conserved first and last residue. The D gene is left open where the match is weak. Clone size is shown for a subset of rows, as once, few, many or a class of expanded clone.

d_call,clone_size,j_call,v_call,cdr3_nt,cdr3_aa
.,.,TRBJ2-1,TRBV28,TGTGCCAGCAGTCCGACCTTAGGGGGGGAGAATGAGCAGTTCTTC,CASSPTLGGENEQFF
TRBD1,.,TRBJ2-3,TRBV6-1,TGTGCCAGCATTGCGACAGGGGGCGCAGATACGCAGTATTTT,CASIATGGADTQYF
TRBD2,.,TRBJ2-1,TRBV4-2,TGTGCCAGCAGCCAAGTGCCTAGCGGAAGCTACAATGAGCAGTTCTTC,CASSQVPSGSYNEQFF
TRBD1,.,TRBJ1-2,TRBV9,TGTGCCAGCAGTCTAGGGACAGGGGGGTATGGCTACACCTTC,CASSLGTGGYGYTF
TRBD1,.,TRBJ2-3,TRBV4-1,TGCGCCAGCAGCCAGAGGGACAGGAGCACAGATACGCAGTATTTT,CASSQRDRSTDTQYF
.,.,TRBJ1-2,TRBV4-2,TGTGCCAGCAGCCAAGATCCGGCAGGGGCAGTAGGCAACTATGGCTACACCTTC,CASSQDPAGAVGNYGYTF
TRBD2,.,TRBJ2-1,TRBV4-2,TGTGCCAGCAGCCAAGAGGGGACTAGCGGGAGGAGCTACAATGAGCAGTTCTTC,CASSQEGTSGRSYNEQFF
TRBD2,few,TRBJ2-1,TRBV7-2,TGTGCCAGCAGCTTCCCCAGCGGGAGTGATGAGCAGTTCTTC,CASSFPSGSDEQFF
TRBD2,.,TRBJ2-7,TRBV5-1,TGCGCCAGCAGCTTGGTGGCCGGGAGGGCCGCTGGGTACGAGCAGTACTTC,CASSLVAGRAAGYEQYF
.,.,TRBJ1-1,TRBV5-6,TGTGCCAGCAGCTTGTCAGGGACACTGAACACTGAAGCTTTCTTT,CASSLSGTLNTEAFF